The source of this T cell receptor beta chain is a study of STAT5B mutations in CD4+ large granular lymphocyte leukemia. Findings and caveats of the study: CD4-sorted patient repertoires seemed more clonal than healthy CD4+ repertoires. Less than 30% of private leukemic clonotypes occurred rarely in other patients' non-leukemic repertoires.

For this clone: The antigen is undetermined.

This was a survey-level run. The data were produced by immunoSEQ multiplex PCR, yet TCRdb's version contains in-frame clones alone and is incomplete. The profile shows tens of thousands of clones, about 70% of them singletons. The source material was CD4+ T cells from blood buffy coats. This TCR was recovered from a human donor in good health.

The CDR3 region is CASSPSRETQYF. The CDR3, as DNA: TGTGCCAGCTCACCCTCCCGGGAGACCCAGTACTTC. The chain recombines TRBV18 with TRBJ2-5; D unclear. V lost 3 bases to trimming and J lost 5 bases, with 7 bases between them. This CDR3 has 12 residues. Germline V gene data show CDR1 as KGHSH and CDR2 as LQKENI.